This T cell receptor beta chain came from a study of cytomegalovirus exposure and HLA in healthy donors. In the PCR, 60 Vbeta and 13 Jbeta primers were used. The data were produced by immunoSEQ multiplex PCR, yet TCRdb's version contains in-frame clones alone and is incomplete. This sample has 75,000 to 95,000 clones, with approximately 90% found just once. Germline trimming cut 3 bases from V and 2 bases from J; bases unmatched to any gene: 17. The CDR3 runs 18 residues. CDR1 is SQVTM, CDR2 ANQGSEA, per germline. This receptor was taken from a man aged 18 to 29 in good health and CMV-seronegative. The rearrangement links TRBV29-1 to TRBJ2-3; 7 nucleotides agree with TRBD1. Material for sequencing was PBMCs. CDR3 DNA: TGCAGCGTTGAGAGTCTAGGGACAGCGATCTCCCCCACAGATACGCAGTATTTT. It is translated as CSVESLGTAISPTDTQYF.